The 23 T cell receptor beta chains presented below share a single source sample, sequenced in a study of blood T cell repertoires in COVID-19 (dated by TCRdb to the early 2020s). Preparation of the library involved the immunoSEQ multiplex PCR assay. TCRdb limited this immuneACCESS table to in-frame rearrangements with V and J called. A share of clones is missing; checked studies link under half to unresolved V genes, and the rest is unexplained. The sample yields tens of thousands of clones; roughly 90% were counted once. Over 5% of the sample is held by the ten biggest clonotypes. The specimen sequenced was peripheral blood. Receptors originate from a man in his sixties with COVID-19, enrolled during active disease.

This chain connects TRBV11-1 to TRBJ2-7; D is unresolved. The CDR3 sequence is 14 residues long. Deletions cut 6 bases from V and 6 bases from J, with 18 bases between. CDR1 and CDR2 from the germline V gene are SGHAT and FQDESV (reference sequence). CDR3 region: CASSHLGETREQYF. As DNA, the CDR3 is TGTGCCAGCAGTCACCTAGGCGAGACCCGCGAGCAGTACTTC.

This chain uses TRBV19 with TRBJ2-7; D might be TRBD2 (5 bases). This CDR3 is 15 amino acids long. V lost 7 bases to trimming and J lost 3 bases, with 19 bases between them. Germline lookup yields CDR1 LNHDA and CDR2 SQIVND (reference sequence). The CDR3 nucleotides read TGTGCCAGTATTACCCCCGGGATGGGGATCTACGAGCAGTACTTC. This gives the protein CASITPGMGIYEQYF.

The chain links TRBV7-9 to TRBJ2-3; D not certain. The V end lost 11 bases, the J end lost 2 bases, and 5 bases lay between the germline ends. This CDR3 spans 10 amino acids. Germline CDR1 reads SEHNR; CDR2 reads FQNEAQ (reference sequence). The CDR3 nucleotides read TGTGCCTTCTTCACAGATACGCAGTATTTT. The encoded protein is CAFFTDTQYF. Looking up the rest from reference TRBV7-9 and TRBJ2-3 gives the full variable domain: DTGVSQNPRHKITKRGQNVTFRCDPISEHNRLYWYRQTLGQGPEFLTYFQNEAQLEKSRLLSDRFSAERPKGSFSTLEIQRTEQGDSAMYLCAFFTDTQYFGPGTRLTVL.

This clone appeared once. The chain recombines TRBV24-1 with TRBJ2-7, with 12 bases identical to TRBD2. The V gene's germline CDR1 is KGHDR and CDR2 SFDVKD. V was clipped by 2 bases and J by 7 bases; unmatched bases: 8. CDR3 length: 16 residues. The chain's CDR3 is CATSDSRTSGKMEQYF. The CDR3 coding sequence is TGTGCCACCAGTGATTCCCGGACTAGCGGGAAAATGGAGCAGTACTTC.

J is TRBJ1-1 and V is TRBV18, with D tentatively TRBD1 (5 bases). Germline assignment: CDR1 KGHSH and CDR2 LQKENI. Deletions cut 3 bases from V and 2 bases from J, with 13 bases between. The CDR3 loop spans 15 amino acids. The CDR3 spells CASSPLTDTNTEAFF. The CDR3 DNA reads as TGTGCCAGCTCACCCCTGACAGATACTAACACTGAAGCTTTCTTT.

This chain connects TRBV27 to TRBJ2-1; D ambiguous. The CDR3 totals 14 residues. Germline V gives CDR1 MNHEY, CDR2 SMNVEV (reference sequence). Trimming shortened V by 1 base and J by 8 bases, and 12 bases separated the two germline ends. CDR3 amino acids: CASSLFPGVDEQFF. In DNA form, the CDR3 reads TGTGCCAGCAGTTTATTCCCAGGCGTGGATGAGCAGTTCTTC.

The chain joins TRBV7-2 to TRBJ1-2; D remains ambiguous. Trimming left V 1 base short and J 8 bases short, with 14 bases between. The CDR3 extends over 14 amino acids. Germline V gives CDR1 SGHTA, CDR2 FQGNSA. CDR3 amino acids: CASSLDRFSSGYTF. CDR3 sequence (DNA): TGTGCCAGCAGCTTAGACAGATTTTCAAGCGGCTACACCTTC.

This chain joins TRBV9 and TRBJ1-2, with a weak D call TRBD1 (5 bases). There are 16 residues in the CDR3. The V gene lost 4 bases and the J gene lost 2 bases, with 18 bases spanning the gap. Germline V gene data show CDR1 as SGDLS and CDR2 as YYNGEE. CDR3 DNA: TGTGCCAGCAGCCCTGTGTCAAGGGGCAGAAACTATGGCTACACCTTC. Translated: CASSPVSRGRNYGYTF.

This clone was found a few times. The chain recombines TRBV5-4 with TRBJ1-2; the D gene is possibly TRBD1 (6 bases). CDR1 is SGHNT, CDR2 YYREEE, per germline (reference sequence). The CDR3 consists of 15 residues. V was cut by 3 bases and J by 0 bases, with 12 bases left in between. CDR3 amino acids: CASSSRTDPNYGYTF. The CDR3 coding sequence is TGTGCCAGCAGCTCCCGGACAGATCCTAACTATGGCTACACCTTC.

CDR3 in amino acids: CASSQMVLVGTSGSNEQFF. The DNA for the CDR3 is TGTGCCAGCTCACAAATGGTATTAGTTGGGACTAGCGGGAGTAATGAGCAGTTCTTC. The rearrangement uses TRBV18 and TRBJ2-1, with TRBD2 matching 14 bases. J was trimmed by 7 bases and V by 4 bases; bases with no gene match: 15. The CDR3 is 19 residues long. Germline assignment: CDR1 KGHSH and CDR2 LQKENI. The whole variable domain, remainder taken from reference TRBV18 and TRBJ2-1, is NAGVMQNPRHLVRRRGQEARLRCSPMKGHSHVYWYRQLPEEGLKFMVYLQKENIIDESGMPKERFSAEFPKEGPSILRIQQVVRGDSAAYFCASSQMVLVGTSGSNEQFFGPGTRLTVL.

Of note for this clone: The junction does not match germline at one end; this may be a read error. CDR3 coding DNA: TGTGCCAGCAGCTTAGAGGCCCCGGGACAGGTTTTT. Protein sequence: CASSLEAPGQVF. V usage is TRBV11-3 and J usage is TRBJ1-3, with 8 bases lining up with TRBD1. Germline values: CDR1 SGHNT, CDR2 YENEEA. The CDR3 totals 12 residues.

The chain uses TRBV7-8 and TRBJ2-7, with D possibly matching TRBD1 (6 bases). CDR3 length: 14 amino acids. The ends were cut back, 5 bases at V and 2 bases at J, with 13 bases in the middle. CDR1 and CDR2 (germline): SGHVS, FQNEAQ. CDR3 loop: CASSQGQYTYEQYF. CDR3 DNA: TGTGCCAGCAGCCAAGGACAGTATACCTACGAGCAGTACTTC.

Only one count was recorded for this clone. This rearrangement joins TRBV24-1 to TRBJ2-3; maybe TRBD2 (6 bases). Germline values: CDR1 KGHDR, CDR2 SFDVKD. Trimming left V 5 bases short and J 4 bases short, with 9 bases between. The CDR3 has 13 amino acids. The CDR3 loop reads CATSGAGSDTQYF. The CDR3 bases are TGTGCCACCAGTGGGGCGGGGTCAGATACGCAGTATTTT.

The genes are TRBV6-6 and TRBJ2-7; 8 nucleotides match TRBD1. In germline, CDR1 is MNHNY, CDR2 SVGAGI (reference sequence). V dropped 2 bases and J dropped 4; count of bases not matched to a gene: 7. The CDR3 is made up of 15 amino acids. CDR3 nucleotides: TGTGCCAGCAGTTACGGAGGGACAGGAGATTACGAGCAGTACTTC. This encodes CASSYGGTGDYEQYF.

The rearrangement uses TRBV4-1 and TRBJ1-5; D uncertain. Germline lookup yields CDR1 MGHRA and CDR2 YSYEKL. Between the trimmed V and J ends, which lost 0 bases and 5 bases, there was a span of 5 bases. This CDR3 region has 13 residues. This CDR3 is CASSQERDQPQHF. CDR3 in DNA: TGCGCCAGCAGCCAAGAGAGAGATCAGCCCCAGCATTTT.

The genes are TRBV7-9 and TRBJ1-5; 9 bases are a match to TRBD1. This CDR3 is built from 15 residues. V was pared by 4 bases and J by 3 bases, with 4 bases of the junction left unmatched. Looked up from germline, CDR1 is SEHNR and CDR2 is FQNEAQ (reference sequence). The CDR3 DNA sequence: TGTGCCAGCAGCTCCGGACAGGGGATCAATCAGCCCCAGCATTTT. This translates into CASSSGQGINQPQHF.

The chain carries TRBV29-1 and TRBJ2-2, with 13 nucleotides matching TRBD2. V lost 6 bases, J lost 6 bases, and 10 bases stayed unmatched. The CDR3 consists of 16 residues. The germline V gene encodes CDR1 SQVTM and CDR2 ANQGSEA. The DNA for the CDR3 is TGCAGCGTCGCCGGGACTAGCGGGAACGGGGCCGGGGAGCTGTTTTTT. This sequence encodes CSVAGTSGNGAGELFF.

The J gene is TRBJ1-5, the V gene TRBV30; 9 nucleotides line up with TRBD1. CDR1 is GTSNPN and CDR2 is SVGIG in the germline V gene (reference sequence). The CDR3 length is 13 residues. V shed 1 base, J shed 5 bases, and the junction held 0 bases outside the gene matches. CDR3 protein: CAWSGDRDQPQHF. The CDR3 DNA sequence: TGTGCCTGGAGTGGGGACAGGGATCAGCCCCAGCATTTT.

The chain links TRBV28 to TRBJ2-7; 8 nucleotides align to TRBD1. V was clipped by 5 bases and J by 0 bases; unmatched bases: 9. In germline, CDR1 is MDHEN, CDR2 SYDVKM. The CDR3 consists of 16 residues. The CDR3: CASSTPGGLVSYEQYF. In nucleotides, the CDR3 is TGTGCCAGCAGTACCCCAGGGGGCCTCGTCTCCTACGAGCAGTACTTC.

This clone was seen only a few times. The chain joins TRBV10-3 to TRBJ1-3; D is unclear. Germline CDR1 is ENHRY and CDR2 is SYGVKD. This CDR3 has 15 amino acids. V was clipped by 8 bases and J by 0 bases, with 14 bases between them. The CDR3 spells CAISTGQLSGNTIYF. The CDR3 DNA is TGTGCCATCTCCACTGGGCAGCTCTCTGGAAACACCATATATTTT.

The V gene is TRBV6-6, the J gene TRBJ2-7; 9 bases fit TRBD2. J was trimmed by 0 bases and V by 6 bases; bases with no gene match: 3. The V gene's germline CDR1 is MNHNY and CDR2 SVGAGI (reference sequence). The CDR3 sequence is 14 residues long. The CDR3 sequence is CASRTSGASYEQYF. Written as DNA, the CDR3 is TGTGCCAGCAGGACTAGCGGAGCCTCCTACGAGCAGTACTTC.

The gene calls are TRBV4-1 and TRBJ2-3, with 7 bases matching TRBD2. V dropped 2 bases and J dropped 1; count of bases not matched to a gene: 12. CDR1 is MGHRA, CDR2 YSYEKL, per germline. This CDR3 has 18 residues. The CDR3 protein is CASSQRFARAGGTDTQYF. The CDR3 nucleotides are TGCGCCAGCAGCCAACGTTTTGCGCGCGCGGGAGGCACAGATACGCAGTATTTT.

This chain's CDR3 is CASSPGDRGGEQFF. CDR3 in DNA: TGCGCCAGCAGCCCCGGGGACAGGGGAGGGGAGCAGTTCTTC. The rearrangement links TRBV4-1 to TRBJ2-1, with TRBD1 identical over 10 bases. The V and J ends lost 4 bases and 10 bases, in that order; junction bases with no gene match: 7. This CDR3 region has 14 residues. Germline V gives CDR1 MGHRA, CDR2 YSYEKL.